The source of this T cell receptor (beta chain) is a study of T cell changes during pregnancy in multiple sclerosis. V was shortened by 5 bases and J by 2 bases, with 22 bases between the two germline ends. The germline gives CDR1 SGHTA, CDR2 FQGNSA. CDR3 length: 17 residues. The repertoire was sequenced with immunoSEQ multiplex PCR; TCRdb's copy has only in-frame clones and lacks some. The table records 89,000 or so clones, 90% to 95% of them present only once. The sample was PBMCs, taken in the first trimester of pregnancy. This chain uses TRBV7-2 with TRBJ2-7; D is possibly TRBD2 (5 bases). This TCR came from a female donor in good health, serving as a control in a pregnancy study. Some clones in this sample may be carry-over from other donors' samples. The DNA for the CDR3 is TGTGCCAGCAGCCGTCGGTTGGCACTAGTTGAAGCCTACGAGCAGTACTTC. Protein sequence: CASSRRLALVEAYEQYF.